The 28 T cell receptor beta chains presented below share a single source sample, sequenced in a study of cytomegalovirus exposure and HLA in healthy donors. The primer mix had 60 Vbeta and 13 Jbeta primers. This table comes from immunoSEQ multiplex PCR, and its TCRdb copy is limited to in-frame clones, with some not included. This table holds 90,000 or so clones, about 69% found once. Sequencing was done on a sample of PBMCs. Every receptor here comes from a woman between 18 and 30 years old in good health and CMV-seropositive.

The CDR3 is CASSQEVRGWAAQPQHF. CDR3 DNA sequence: TGCGCCAGCAGCCAAGAGGTCAGGGGCTGGGCAGCTCAGCCCCAGCATTTT. The J gene is TRBJ1-5, the V gene TRBV4-3, with D perhaps matching TRBD1 (6 bases). Trimming shortened V by 0 bases and J by 6 bases, and 18 bases separated the two germline ends. Germline CDR1 reads LGHNA; CDR2 reads YSLEER. This CDR3 contains 17 residues.

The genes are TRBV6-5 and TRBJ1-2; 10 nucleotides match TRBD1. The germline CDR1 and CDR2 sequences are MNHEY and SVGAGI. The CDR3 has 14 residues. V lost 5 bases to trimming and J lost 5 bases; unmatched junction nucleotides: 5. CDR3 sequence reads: CASSTTGGQYGYTF. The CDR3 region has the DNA TGTGCCAGCAGTACGACAGGGGGCCAATATGGCTACACCTTC.

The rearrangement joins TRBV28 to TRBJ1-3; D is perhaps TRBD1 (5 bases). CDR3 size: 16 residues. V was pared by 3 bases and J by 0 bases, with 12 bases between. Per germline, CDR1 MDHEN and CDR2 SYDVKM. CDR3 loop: CASSFGTGISGNTIYF. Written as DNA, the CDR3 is TGTGCCAGCAGTTTTGGGACTGGGATCTCTGGAAACACCATATATTTT.

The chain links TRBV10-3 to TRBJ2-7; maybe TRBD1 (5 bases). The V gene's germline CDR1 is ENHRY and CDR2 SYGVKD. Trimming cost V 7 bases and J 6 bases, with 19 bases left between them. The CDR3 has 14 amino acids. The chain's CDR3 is CAIKGRALIGEQYF. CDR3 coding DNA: TGTGCCATCAAGGGCAGGGCGTTGATCGGCGAGCAGTACTTC.

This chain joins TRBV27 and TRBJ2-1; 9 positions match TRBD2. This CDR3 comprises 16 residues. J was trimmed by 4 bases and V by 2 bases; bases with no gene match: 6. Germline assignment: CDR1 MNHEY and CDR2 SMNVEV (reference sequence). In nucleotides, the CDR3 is TGTGCCAGCAGTTTACTAGGACTAGCGTCATACAATGAGCAGTTCTTC. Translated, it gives CASSLLGLASYNEQFF.

CDR3 amino acids: CASSSGTRNEQFF. Written as DNA, the CDR3 is TGTGCCAGCAGCTCCGGGACTCGGAATGAGCAGTTCTTC. The chain joins TRBV7-3 to TRBJ2-1; perhaps TRBD2 as D (6 bases). Germline V gene lookup returns CDR1 SGHTA and CDR2 FQGTGA. This CDR3 is 13 amino acids long. V lost 4 bases and J lost 7, with 11 bases in between. The whole variable domain, filled in from reference TRBV7-3 and TRBJ2-1, reads GAGVSQTPSNKVTEKGKYVELRCDPISGHTALYWYRQSLGQGPEFLIYFQGTGAADDSGLPNDRFFAVRPEGSVSTLKIQRTERGDSAVYLCASSSGTRNEQFFGPGTRLTVL.

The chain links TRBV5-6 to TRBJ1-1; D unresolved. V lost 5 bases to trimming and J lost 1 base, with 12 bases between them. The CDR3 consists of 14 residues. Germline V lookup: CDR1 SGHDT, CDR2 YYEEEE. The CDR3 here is CASSFPGENTEAFF. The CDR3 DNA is TGTGCCAGCAGTTTCCCCGGGGAGAACACTGAAGCTTTCTTT.

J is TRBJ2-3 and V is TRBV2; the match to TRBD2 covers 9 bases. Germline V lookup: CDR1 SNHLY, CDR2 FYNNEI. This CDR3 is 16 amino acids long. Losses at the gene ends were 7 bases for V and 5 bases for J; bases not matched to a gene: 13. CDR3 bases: TGTGCCAGCATGGGATCTCGCGGGAGGGCCGGAGATACGCAGTATTTT. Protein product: CASMGSRGRAGDTQYF.

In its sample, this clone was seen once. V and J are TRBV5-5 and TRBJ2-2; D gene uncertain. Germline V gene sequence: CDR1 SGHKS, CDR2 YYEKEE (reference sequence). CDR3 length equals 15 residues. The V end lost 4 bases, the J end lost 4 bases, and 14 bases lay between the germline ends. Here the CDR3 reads CASSKLASGTGELFF. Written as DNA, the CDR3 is TGTGCCAGCAGCAAATTAGCTTCTGGCACCGGGGAGCTGTTTTTT.

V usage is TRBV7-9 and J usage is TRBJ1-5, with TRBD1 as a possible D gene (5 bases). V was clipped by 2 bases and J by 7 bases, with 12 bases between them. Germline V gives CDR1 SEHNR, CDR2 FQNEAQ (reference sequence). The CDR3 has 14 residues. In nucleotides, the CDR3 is TGTGCCAGCAGCTTAATGGGGCCCTCCCAGCCCCAGCATTTT. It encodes CASSLMGPSQPQHF.

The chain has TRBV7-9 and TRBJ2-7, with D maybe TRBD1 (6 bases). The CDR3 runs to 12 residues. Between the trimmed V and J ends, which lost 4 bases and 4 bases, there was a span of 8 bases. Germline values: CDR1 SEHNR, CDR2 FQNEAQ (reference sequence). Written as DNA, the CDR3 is TGTGCCAGCAGCTCCAGGGGTTACGAGCAGTACTTC. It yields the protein CASSSRGYEQYF. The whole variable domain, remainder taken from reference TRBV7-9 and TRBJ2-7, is DTGVSQNPRHKITKRGQNVTFRCDPISEHNRLYWYRQTLGQGPEFLTYFQNEAQLEKSRLLSDRFSAERPKGSFSTLEIQRTEQGDSAMYLCASSSRGYEQYFGPGTRLTVT.

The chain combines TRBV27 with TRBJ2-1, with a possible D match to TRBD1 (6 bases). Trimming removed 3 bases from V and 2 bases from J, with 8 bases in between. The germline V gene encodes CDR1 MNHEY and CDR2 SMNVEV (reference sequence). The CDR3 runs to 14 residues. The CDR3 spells CASSFGTTYNEQFF. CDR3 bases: TGTGCCAGCAGTTTTGGGACAACCTACAATGAGCAGTTCTTC.

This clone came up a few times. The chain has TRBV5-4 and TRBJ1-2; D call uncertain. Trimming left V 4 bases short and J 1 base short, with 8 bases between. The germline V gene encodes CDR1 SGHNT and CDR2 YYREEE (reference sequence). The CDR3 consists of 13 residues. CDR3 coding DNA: TGTGCCAGCAGCCCCGCCAGTAACTATGGCTACACCTTC. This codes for CASSPASNYGYTF.

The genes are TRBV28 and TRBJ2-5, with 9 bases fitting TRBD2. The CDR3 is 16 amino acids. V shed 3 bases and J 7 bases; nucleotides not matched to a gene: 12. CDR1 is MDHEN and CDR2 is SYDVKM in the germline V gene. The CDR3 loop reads CASSLSMLAGRRTQYF. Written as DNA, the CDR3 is TGTGCCAGCAGTTTGTCGATGCTAGCGGGACGTCGGACCCAGTACTTC.

The CDR3 is CASSLSGRGNEQFF. CDR3 DNA: TGTGCCAGCAGCTTAAGTGGGCGCGGGAATGAGCAGTTCTTC. This rearrangement joins TRBV7-2 to TRBJ2-1, with a possible D match to TRBD2 (5 bases). The V gene lost 2 bases and the J gene lost 7 bases, with 12 bases spanning the gap. CDR3 length: 14 amino acids. Germline V gene lookup returns CDR1 SGHTA and CDR2 FQGNSA.

CDR3 region: CASSFGGGDTQYF. The CDR3 nucleotides read TGTGCCAGCAGCTTCGGGGGGGGAGATACGCAGTATTTT. The V call is TRBV7-3, the J call TRBJ2-3; 8 nucleotides match TRBD2. The CDR3 runs to 13 residues. The V gene end was trimmed by 3 bases and the J gene end by 5 bases; junction bases not matched to a gene: 1. CDR1 is SGHTA and CDR2 is FQGTGA in the germline V gene.

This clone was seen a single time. CDR3 nucleotide sequence: TGTGCCAGCAGTGATATTTATACGCAGTATTTT. Amino acids: CASSDIYTQYF. J is TRBJ2-3 and V is TRBV25-1, with D uncertain. Germline-derived CDR1 and CDR2 are MGHDK and SYGVNS. With 3 bases removed from V and 7 bases from J, the gap between germline ends came to 5 bases. CDR3 length equals 11 residues.

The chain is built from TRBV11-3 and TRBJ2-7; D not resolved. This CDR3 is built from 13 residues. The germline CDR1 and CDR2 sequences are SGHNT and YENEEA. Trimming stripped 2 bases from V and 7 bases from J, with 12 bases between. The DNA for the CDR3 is TGTGCCAGCAGCTTAACGGAGCCTGCGGAGCAGTACTTC. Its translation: CASSLTEPAEQYF.

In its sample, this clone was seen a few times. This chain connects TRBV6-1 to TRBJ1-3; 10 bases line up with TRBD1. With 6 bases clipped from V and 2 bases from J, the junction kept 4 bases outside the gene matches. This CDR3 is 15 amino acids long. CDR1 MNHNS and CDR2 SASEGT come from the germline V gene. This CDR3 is CASSLTGGTGNTIYF. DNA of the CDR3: TGTGCCAGCAGCCTGACAGGGGGCACTGGAAACACCATATATTTT.

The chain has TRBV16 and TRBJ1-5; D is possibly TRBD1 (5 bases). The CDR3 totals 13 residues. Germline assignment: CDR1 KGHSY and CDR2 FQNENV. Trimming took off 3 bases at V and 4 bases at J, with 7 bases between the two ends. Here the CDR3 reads CASSQGLNQPQHF. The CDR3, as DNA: TGTGCCAGCAGCCAGGGACTGAATCAGCCCCAGCATTTT.

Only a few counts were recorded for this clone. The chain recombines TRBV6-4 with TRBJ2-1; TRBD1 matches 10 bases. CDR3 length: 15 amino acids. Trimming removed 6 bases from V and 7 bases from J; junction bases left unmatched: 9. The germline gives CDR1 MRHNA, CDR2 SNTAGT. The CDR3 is CASSDPGQGRNEQFF. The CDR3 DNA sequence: TGTGCCAGCAGCGATCCGGGACAGGGGCGGAATGAGCAGTTCTTC.

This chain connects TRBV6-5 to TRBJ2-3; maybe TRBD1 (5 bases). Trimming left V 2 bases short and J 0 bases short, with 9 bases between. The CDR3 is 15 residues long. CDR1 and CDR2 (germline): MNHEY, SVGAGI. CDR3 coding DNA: TGTGCCAGCAGTTACGGGGCTACTAGCACAGATACGCAGTATTTT. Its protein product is CASSYGATSTDTQYF.

CDR3 bases: TGTGCCACCCGGTCCGACACCTATAGCAATCAGCCCCAGCATTTT. Its protein is CATRSDTYSNQPQHF. This chain connects TRBV6-6 to TRBJ1-5; no reliable D call. Germline CDR1 reads MNHNY; CDR2 reads SVGAGI (reference sequence). The germline V and J ends were trimmed by 10 bases and 0 bases, with 16 bases remaining between them. The CDR3 consists of 15 residues.

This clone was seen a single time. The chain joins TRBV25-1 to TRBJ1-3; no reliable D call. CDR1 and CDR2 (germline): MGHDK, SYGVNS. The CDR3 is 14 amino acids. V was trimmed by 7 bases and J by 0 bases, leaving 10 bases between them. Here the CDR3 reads CASTPRGSGNTIYF. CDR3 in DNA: TGTGCCAGCACCCCCCGCGGCTCTGGAAACACCATATATTTT.

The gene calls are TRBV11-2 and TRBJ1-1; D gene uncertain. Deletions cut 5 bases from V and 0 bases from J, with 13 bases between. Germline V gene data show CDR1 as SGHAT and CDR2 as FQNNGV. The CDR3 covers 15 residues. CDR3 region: CASSPHERMNTEAFF. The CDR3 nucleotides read TGTGCCAGCAGCCCCCATGAGAGAATGAACACTGAAGCTTTCTTT.

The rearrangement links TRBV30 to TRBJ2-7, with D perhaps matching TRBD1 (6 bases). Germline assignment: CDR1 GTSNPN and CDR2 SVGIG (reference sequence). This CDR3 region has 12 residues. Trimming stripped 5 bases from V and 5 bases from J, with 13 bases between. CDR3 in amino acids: CAWSTGLDEQYF. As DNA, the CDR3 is TGTGCCTGGTCAACAGGGTTAGACGAGCAGTACTTC.

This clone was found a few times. Written as DNA, the CDR3 is TGTGCTAGTGGTCTAGGGGGCAATTCGGAGACCCAGTACTTC. Translating gives CASGLGGNSETQYF. The rearrangement links TRBV12-5 to TRBJ2-5, with 7 bases matching TRBD1. Germline CDR1 and CDR2: LGHNT and FRNRAP. With V trimmed by 5 bases and J by 5 bases, 8 bases remained unmatched. CDR3 length equals 14 residues.

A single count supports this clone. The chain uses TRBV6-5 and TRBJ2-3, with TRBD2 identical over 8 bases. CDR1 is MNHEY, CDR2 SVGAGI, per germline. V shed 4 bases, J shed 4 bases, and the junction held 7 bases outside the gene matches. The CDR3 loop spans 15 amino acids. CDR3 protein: CASSSKAGASDTQYF. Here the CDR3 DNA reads TGTGCCAGCAGTTCCAAAGCGGGAGCGTCAGATACGCAGTATTTT.